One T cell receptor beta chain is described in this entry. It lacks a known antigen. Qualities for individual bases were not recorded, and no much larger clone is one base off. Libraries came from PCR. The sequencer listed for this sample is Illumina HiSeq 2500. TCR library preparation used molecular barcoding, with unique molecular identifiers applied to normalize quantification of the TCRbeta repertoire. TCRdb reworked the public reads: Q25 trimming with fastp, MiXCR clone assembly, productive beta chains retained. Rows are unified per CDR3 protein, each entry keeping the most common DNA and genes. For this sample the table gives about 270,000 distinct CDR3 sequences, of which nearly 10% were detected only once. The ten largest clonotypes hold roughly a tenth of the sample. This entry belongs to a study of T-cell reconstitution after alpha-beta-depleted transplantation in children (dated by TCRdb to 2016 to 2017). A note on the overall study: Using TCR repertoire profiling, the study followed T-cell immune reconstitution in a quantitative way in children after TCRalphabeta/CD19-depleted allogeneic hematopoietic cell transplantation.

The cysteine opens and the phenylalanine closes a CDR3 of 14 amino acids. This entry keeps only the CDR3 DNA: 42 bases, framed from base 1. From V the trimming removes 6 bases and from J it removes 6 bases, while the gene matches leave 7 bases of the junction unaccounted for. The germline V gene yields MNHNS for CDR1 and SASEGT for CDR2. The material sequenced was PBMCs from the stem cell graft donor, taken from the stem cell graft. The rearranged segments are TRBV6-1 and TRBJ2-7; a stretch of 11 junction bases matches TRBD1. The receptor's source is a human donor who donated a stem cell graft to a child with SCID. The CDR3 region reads CASRSRDRGSEQYF. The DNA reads TGTGCCAGCAGGTCCCGGGACAGGGGGAGCGAGCAGTACTTC.